This T cell receptor (beta chain) was captured in a study of blood T cells in healthy people across ages. This clonotype was detected a few times. The antigen remains unidentified. Overall study findings and caveats: Unsorted PBMC input precluded a conclusive naive versus antigen-experienced comparison.

PCR was performed a second time for roughly 7 to 11 cycles using a sample-barcoded 5' primer and a J-beta primer mix. Researchers report that a template-switch adaptor with 12 random nucleotides tagged each cDNA molecule. TCRdb re-analysed the 5' RACE reads in MiXCR, keeping a single row per CDR3 protein. Counted here are roughly 680,000 distinct CDR3 sequences, more than 45% occurring once; the ten biggest clones make up approximately 13%. The CDR3 sequence is 10 residues long. The sequence was obtained from an elderly woman in good health. The genes are TRBV21-1 and TRBJ2-3. TRBV21-1 is a known pseudogene. Material for sequencing was blood. This CDR3 is CASRGNTQYF. The CDR3 nucleotides are TGTGCCAGCAGGGGAAATACGCAGTATTTT.